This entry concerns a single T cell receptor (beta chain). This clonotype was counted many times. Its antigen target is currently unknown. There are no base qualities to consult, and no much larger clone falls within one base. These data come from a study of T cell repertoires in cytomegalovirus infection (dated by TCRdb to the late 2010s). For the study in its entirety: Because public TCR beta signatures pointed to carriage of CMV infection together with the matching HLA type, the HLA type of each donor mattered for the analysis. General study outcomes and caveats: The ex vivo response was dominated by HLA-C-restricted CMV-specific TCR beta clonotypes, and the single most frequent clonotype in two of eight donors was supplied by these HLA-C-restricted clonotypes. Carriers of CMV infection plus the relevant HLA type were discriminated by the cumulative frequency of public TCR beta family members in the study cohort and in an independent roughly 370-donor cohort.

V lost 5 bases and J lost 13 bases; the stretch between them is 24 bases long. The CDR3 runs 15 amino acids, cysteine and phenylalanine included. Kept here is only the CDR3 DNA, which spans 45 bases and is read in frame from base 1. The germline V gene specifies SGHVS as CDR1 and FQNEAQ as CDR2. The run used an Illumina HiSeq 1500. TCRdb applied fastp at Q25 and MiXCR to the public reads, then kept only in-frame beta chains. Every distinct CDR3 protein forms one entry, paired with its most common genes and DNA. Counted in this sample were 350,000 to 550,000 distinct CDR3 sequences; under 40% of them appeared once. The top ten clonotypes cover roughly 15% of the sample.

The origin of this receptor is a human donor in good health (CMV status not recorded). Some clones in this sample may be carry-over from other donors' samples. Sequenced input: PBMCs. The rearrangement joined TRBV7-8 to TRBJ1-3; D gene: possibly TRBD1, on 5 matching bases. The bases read TGTGCCAGCAGCCCCGGCGGCAGGGCCGAGACGTCAATATATTTT. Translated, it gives CASSPGGRAETSIYF.